A selection of T cell receptor beta chains follows, all from one sample in a study of tumor and adjacent non-tumor tissue in lung cancer. TCRdb re-called the multiplex PCR reads with MiXCR, one entry per CDR3 protein. This repertoire shows roughly 220,000 distinct CDR3 sequences, less than 80% found once; its top ten account for 20% to 25%. The specimen sequenced was lung tumor tissue. Every receptor here comes from a man between 60 and 70 years old with non-small cell lung cancer. CDR3s include the opening cysteine and the closing phenylalanine or tryptophan. A D gene is named only where the DNA matches it firmly. Rows give clone size only sometimes, using once, few, many, or a class for an expanded clone.

NA | TRBJ1-2 | NA | TRBV29-1 | TGCCGCGTTGAAGCCATGGCCGGGATTCAGGGTGGCTACACCTTC | CRVEAMAGIQGGYTF
few | TRBJ2-3 | TRBD2 | TRBV6-2/TRBV6-3 | TGTGCCAGCAGAAAACTAGCGGGAGGGAAGACGCAGTATTTT | CASRKLAGGKTQYF
NA | TRBJ2-2 | TRBD2 | TRBV20-1 | TGCAGTGCTAGACTTGGGACTAGCGACAACGGGGATCTGTTTTTT | CSARLGTSDNGDLFF
NA | TRBJ1-1 | NA | TRBV12-3/TRBV12-4 | TGTACCAGCAGTTTCCCAGGGATACTGGACACTGAAGCTTTCTTT | CTSSFPGILDTEAFF
NA | TRBJ2-5 | NA | TRBV5-5 | TGTGCCAGCAGCTATTGGGGGAGCCAAGAGACCCAGTACTTC | CASSYWGSQETQYF
few | TRBJ1-6 | TRBD1 | TRBV14 | TGTGCCTGCAGCCTACTCCGGGACAGAAAAAATTCACCCCTCCACTTT | CACSLLRDRKNSPLHF
NA | TRBJ2-1 | TRBD2 | TRBV6-2/TRBV6-3 | TGTGCCAGCGCAAATAGCGGGAGCCGCATTGAGCAGTTCTTC | CASANSGSRIEQFF
once | TRBJ2-2 | TRBD2 | TRBV20-1 | TGCAGTGCTAGGGATCTTAGCGGGAGGGCCGGGACCAGGGAGCTGTTTTTT | CSARDLSGRAGTRELFF
NA | TRBJ2-7 | TRBD1 | TRBV12-3/TRBV12-4 | TGTGCCAGCACGCGGGGACAGGGTCTCTACGAGCAGTACTTC | CASTRGQGLYEQYF
NA | TRBJ2-3 | TRBD2 | TRBV11-3 | TGTGTCAGCAGCTTACTAGCGGGGGGCCACACAGATACGCAGTATTTT | CVSSLLAGGHTDTQYF
NA | TRBJ2-7 | TRBD1 | TRBV20-1 | TGCAGTGCCTGGACAGGCTCCGAGCAGTACTTC | CSAWTGSEQYF
NA | TRBJ2-3 | NA | TRBV10-3 | TGTGCCATCAGTGAGCGCGGGACGGAAGATACGCAGTATTTT | CAISERGTEDTQYF
once | TRBJ2-2 | TRBD2 | TRBV11-3 | TGTGTCAGCAGCCTCACTAGCGGGAGTGGCACCGGGGAGATGTTTTTT | CVSSLTSGSGTGEMFF
NA | TRBJ2-1 | NA | TRBV4-2 | TGTGCCAGCAGCCAGGAGGCGGAGGGGAGCTACAATGAGCAGCTCTTC | CASSQEAEGSYNEQLF
NA | TRBJ2-5 | NA | TRBV11-2 | TGTGCCAGCAGCCCCGCGGCGGACCAAGAGACTCAGCACTTC | CASSPAADQETQHF
NA | TRBJ2-7 | NA | TRBV20-1 | TGCAATGCTAGCTTTGGCGCGAGGGGATACGAGCAGTACTTC | CNASFGARGYEQYF
NA | TRBJ2-5 | NA | TRBV20-1 | TGCAGTGCTCAGACCCTAGAGACCCAGTACTTC | CSAQTLETQYF
many | TRBJ2-7 | NA | TRBV4-3 | TGCGCCAGCAGCCAAGATCGGGGGCCCCCTTGGGACTACGAGCAGTACTTC | CASSQDRGPPWDYEQYF
NA | TRBJ2-1 | NA | TRBV11-1 | TGTGTTAGCAGCATAGAGCGGTACAATGAGCAGTTCTTC | CVSSIERYNEQFF
NA | TRBJ2-7 | NA | TRBV30 | TGTGCCTGGAGCCAACAGGGCTACGAGCAGTACTTC | CAWSQQGYEQYF
few | TRBJ2-5 | NA | TRBV4-2 | TGTACCAGCAGCCAACCGCCTCAAGAGACCCAGTACTTC | CTSSQPPQETQYF
many | TRBJ1-1 | NA | TRBV11-3 | TGTGCCAGCAGCCCCTGGGGGGGACACAACACTGAAGCTTTCTTT | CASSPWGGHNTEAFF
NA | TRBJ2-4 | NA | TRBV4-1 | TGCGCCAGCAACCAAGATAGAAACACTATTCAGTACTTC | CASNQDRNTIQYF
NA | TRBJ2-3 | NA | TRBV6-1 | TGTGCCAGCAGTGATCCGGCTATTGGGGTAGATACGCAGTATTTT | CASSDPAIGVDTQYF
NA | TRBJ2-7 | NA | TRBV5-6 | TGTGCCAGCAGCTCAATTTCCTACTGGGACTCCTACGAGCAGTACTTC | CASSSISYWDSYEQYF
many | TRBJ2-5 | TRBD2 | TRBV10-1 | TGCGCCAGCATGGTCCAAAGCGGGGAACAAGAGACCCAGTACTTC | CASMVQSGEQETQYF
NA | TRBJ2-3 | NA | TRBV12-3/TRBV12-4 | TGTGCCAGTACCCCCGTTAGCACAGGTATGCAGTATTTT | CASTPVSTGMQYF
NA | TRBJ2-5 | NA | TRBV24-1 | TGTGCCACCAGCATTGAGGAGACCCATCACTTC | CATSIEETHHF
many | TRBJ2-1 | TRBD2 | TRBV4-1 | TGCGCCAGCAGCCAAGGTAGCGGGACGCATCCTGAGCAGTTCTTC | CASSQGSGTHPEQFF